A selection of T cell receptor beta chains follows, all from one sample in a study of cytomegalovirus exposure and HLA in healthy donors. Profiling relied on immunoSEQ multiplex PCR, and the TCRdb table lists in-frame clones only, not all of them. The sample has about 200,000 clones. Sequencing was done on a sample of PBMCs. These receptors were taken from a boy younger than 18 in good health and CMV-seronegative. The CDR3 runs from the conserved cysteine through the conserved F or W. The D gene is left open where the match is weak.

J gene: TRBJ1-5
D gene: .
V gene: TRBV7-3
CDR3 DNA: TGTGCCAGCAGCCAGGGTCCCAATCAGCCCCAGCATTTT
CDR3 protein: CASSQGPNQPQHF

J gene: TRBJ2-7
D gene: TRBD1
V gene: TRBV6-5
CDR3 DNA: TGTGCCAGCAGAATTGGACAGGGAGTCTACGAGCAGTACTTC
CDR3 protein: CASRIGQGVYEQYF

J gene: TRBJ2-7
D gene: .
V gene: TRBV28
CDR3 DNA: TGTGCCAGCCGAGAATACGGCAGGGAGGACGAGCAGTACTTC
CDR3 protein: CASREYGREDEQYF

J gene: TRBJ1-1
D gene: TRBD1
V gene: TRBV11-2
CDR3 DNA: TGTGCCAGCAGCTTAGTAGGGGGGACAGACACTGAAGCTTTCTTT
CDR3 protein: CASSLVGGTDTEAFF

J gene: TRBJ2-7
D gene: .
V gene: TRBV27
CDR3 DNA: TGTGCCAGCAGTTTGTGGACAACGCCCTACGAGCAGTACTTC
CDR3 protein: CASSLWTTPYEQYF

J gene: TRBJ1-1
D gene: TRBD1
V gene: TRBV7-9
CDR3 DNA: TGTGCCAGCAGAGGAGGCACAGGGGTATTCCCGAACACTGAAGCTTTCTTT
CDR3 protein: CASRGGTGVFPNTEAFF

J gene: TRBJ1-1
D gene: .
V gene: TRBV27
CDR3 DNA: TGTGCCAGCAGGCTCGCCGCAGGGGACACTGAAGCTTTCTTT
CDR3 protein: CASRLAAGDTEAFF

J gene: TRBJ2-7
D gene: .
V gene: TRBV5-1
CDR3 DNA: TGCGCCAGCAGCTTGGTGCTGGCGGGGATCCCCTACGAGCAGTACTTC
CDR3 protein: CASSLVLAGIPYEQYF

J gene: TRBJ2-5
D gene: TRBD2
V gene: TRBV30
CDR3 DNA: TGTGCCTGGGAGAACTCGGGACTAGCGAGAGAAGAGACCCAGTACTTC
CDR3 protein: CAWENSGLAREETQYF

J gene: TRBJ1-2
D gene: TRBD1
V gene: TRBV28
CDR3 DNA: TGTGCCAGCAGTTTAGGGACAGGGGGTAACTATGGCTACACCTTC
CDR3 protein: CASSLGTGGNYGYTF

J gene: TRBJ1-1
D gene: TRBD1
V gene: TRBV5-1
CDR3 DNA: TGCGCCAGCAGCTTGGCGACAGGGCTGAACACTGAAGCTTTCTTT
CDR3 protein: CASSLATGLNTEAFF

J gene: TRBJ2-7
D gene: TRBD1
V gene: TRBV5-4
CDR3 DNA: TGTGCCAGCAGCCCGGACCTCGGGACAGGGCCCTACGAGCAGTACTTC
CDR3 protein: CASSPDLGTGPYEQYF

J gene: TRBJ2-7
D gene: .
V gene: TRBV19
CDR3 DNA: TGTGCCAGTAGTATAGACACGTTTTCCTACGAGCAGTACTTC
CDR3 protein: CASSIDTFSYEQYF

J gene: TRBJ1-6
D gene: TRBD1
V gene: TRBV6-5
CDR3 DNA: TGTGCCAGCAGTTACGACAACAGGGGAATACCCCTCCACTTT
CDR3 protein: CASSYDNRGIPLHF

J gene: TRBJ1-1
D gene: TRBD1
V gene: TRBV7-3
CDR3 DNA: TGTGCCAGCAGTCGGACAGGGAGAACTGAAGCTTTCTTT
CDR3 protein: CASSRTGRTEAFF

J gene: TRBJ2-3
D gene: TRBD1
V gene: TRBV7-9
CDR3 DNA: TGTGCCAGCAGTAGACAGGGGGATACGCAGTATTTT
CDR3 protein: CASSRQGDTQYF

J gene: TRBJ2-3
D gene: TRBD2
V gene: TRBV12-5
CDR3 DNA: TGTGCTAGTGGGACTAGCGGGGGGAGACCGCAGTATTTT
CDR3 protein: CASGTSGGRPQYF

J gene: TRBJ1-1
D gene: TRBD1
V gene: TRBV7-3
CDR3 DNA: TGTGCCAGCAGCTTACCGCGAGGGGGCAACACTGAAGCTTTCTTT
CDR3 protein: CASSLPRGGNTEAFF

J gene: TRBJ2-5
D gene: TRBD2
V gene: TRBV5-1
CDR3 DNA: TGCGCCAGCAGCTTGCTCTCCCATATAGGCGGGGGGGCCCAAGAGACCCAGTACTTC
CDR3 protein: CASSLLSHIGGGAQETQYF

J gene: TRBJ2-5
D gene: .
V gene: TRBV2
CDR3 DNA: TGTGCCAGCAGTGAATCGGACTATGGGGGTAGAGAGGCCCAGTACTTC
CDR3 protein: CASSESDYGGREAQYF

J gene: TRBJ2-1
D gene: TRBD2
V gene: TRBV9
CDR3 DNA: TGTGCCAGCAACACCCGAGCGGGGGGGCGATACAATGAGCAGTTCTTC
CDR3 protein: CASNTRAGGRYNEQFF

J gene: TRBJ1-1
D gene: TRBD1
V gene: TRBV5-5
CDR3 DNA: TGTGCCAGCAGCTTGAGCGGGACAGGGGAAGCTTTCTTT
CDR3 protein: CASSLSGTGEAFF

J gene: TRBJ2-2
D gene: .
V gene: TRBV30
CDR3 DNA: TGTGCCTGGAGTGTAGACGCTAGCTACGGGGAGCTGTTTTTT
CDR3 protein: CAWSVDASYGELFF

J gene: TRBJ2-7
D gene: TRBD2
V gene: TRBV9
CDR3 DNA: TGTGCCAGCAGCGTTCTAGCGGTAACCTACGAGCAGTACTTC
CDR3 protein: CASSVLAVTYEQYF

J gene: TRBJ1-2
D gene: TRBD1
V gene: TRBV4-1
CDR3 DNA: TGCGCCAGCAGCCATAAACAGGGGGCAGTATATGGCTACACCTTC
CDR3 protein: CASSHKQGAVYGYTF

J gene: TRBJ1-2
D gene: .
V gene: TRBV9
CDR3 DNA: TGTGCCAGCAGCGCCAGCGGGTCAGGGTTTAACTATGGCTACACCTTC
CDR3 protein: CASSASGSGFNYGYTF

J gene: TRBJ1-6
D gene: .
V gene: TRBV5-5
CDR3 DNA: TGTGCCAGCAGCTTGACAGGGATTTCACCCCTCCACTTT
CDR3 protein: CASSLTGISPLHF

J gene: TRBJ1-5
D gene: .
V gene: TRBV5-5
CDR3 DNA: TGTGCCAGCAGCTACGGGGATGAGGGCCAGCCCCAGCATTTT
CDR3 protein: CASSYGDEGQPQHF

J gene: TRBJ2-7
D gene: .
V gene: TRBV18
CDR3 DNA: TGTGCCAGCTCTTTACTCAGCGGCGAGCAGTACTTC
CDR3 protein: CASSLLSGEQYF

J gene: TRBJ1-2
D gene: .
V gene: TRBV27
CDR3 DNA: TGTGCCAGCAGCTTCGGACAGAACTATGGCTACACCTTC
CDR3 protein: CASSFGQNYGYTF

J gene: TRBJ1-1
D gene: .
V gene: TRBV10-3
CDR3 DNA: TGTGCCATCAGGGCCCCGGGGAGCACTGAAGCTTTCTTT
CDR3 protein: CAIRAPGSTEAFF

J gene: TRBJ2-1
D gene: .
V gene: TRBV19
CDR3 DNA: TGTGCCAGTAGTATAGATCTAAGGACTCAAGCGGAGTTCTTC
CDR3 protein: CASSIDLRTQAEFF

J gene: TRBJ2-7
D gene: .
V gene: TRBV7-6
CDR3 DNA: TGTGCCAGCAGCTCCGGGACTTCGAGCTCCTACGAGCAGTACTTC
CDR3 protein: CASSSGTSSSYEQYF

J gene: TRBJ1-6
D gene: TRBD1
V gene: TRBV2
CDR3 DNA: TGTGCCAGCAGGGCTACGGACAGGGGTCCACCCCTCCACTTT
CDR3 protein: CASRATDRGPPLHF

J gene: TRBJ2-2
D gene: .
V gene: TRBV6-5
CDR3 DNA: TGTGCCAGCAGTTACCAGGGGAGAACCGGGGAGCTGTTTTTT
CDR3 protein: CASSYQGRTGELFF

J gene: TRBJ2-1
D gene: TRBD1
V gene: TRBV28
CDR3 DNA: TGTGCCAGCACCCTTCCGGGACAGGGAGGTTTGCGCGGGCAGTTCTTC
CDR3 protein: CASTLPGQGGLRGQFF

J gene: TRBJ1-1
D gene: .
V gene: TRBV6-6
CDR3 DNA: TGTGCCAGCACTATCTCCGAGCGGCCTGAAGCTTTCTTT
CDR3 protein: CASTISERPEAFF

J gene: TRBJ1-5
D gene: TRBD1
V gene: TRBV6-5
CDR3 DNA: TGTGCCAGCAGTACGAGGGGGCTGGAGCCCCAGCATTTT
CDR3 protein: CASSTRGLEPQHF

J gene: TRBJ1-3
D gene: TRBD1
V gene: TRBV18
CDR3 DNA: TGTGCCAGCTCAGCTGAGACACTGGGACAGTCCTCTGGAAACACCATATATTTT
CDR3 protein: CASSAETLGQSSGNTIYF

J gene: TRBJ1-1
D gene: .
V gene: TRBV25-1
CDR3 DNA: TGTGCCAGCAGTGAACCAGGAATGAACACTGAAGCTTTCTTT
CDR3 protein: CASSEPGMNTEAFF

J gene: TRBJ2-7
D gene: TRBD1
V gene: TRBV10-3
CDR3 DNA: TGTGCCACCCGAGACAGGGGACGATACGAGCAGTACTTC
CDR3 protein: CATRDRGRYEQYF

J gene: TRBJ2-3
D gene: TRBD1
V gene: TRBV6-1
CDR3 DNA: TGTGCCAGCGGACAGGGTTCGGGCGCAGATACGCAGTATTTT
CDR3 protein: CASGQGSGADTQYF

J gene: TRBJ1-1
D gene: .
V gene: TRBV19
CDR3 DNA: TGTGCCAGTAGTATTACCTGGGAAGGGACAAACACTGAAGCTTTCTTT
CDR3 protein: CASSITWEGTNTEAFF

J gene: TRBJ2-1
D gene: .
V gene: TRBV2
CDR3 DNA: TGTGCCAGCAGACAATCTAGCTCCAATGAGCAGTTCTTC
CDR3 protein: CASRQSSSNEQFF

J gene: TRBJ1-6
D gene: .
V gene: TRBV28
CDR3 DNA: TGTGCCAGCAGCCAGGACAGTGGGAATTCACCCCTCCACTTT
CDR3 protein: CASSQDSGNSPLHF

J gene: TRBJ2-7
D gene: TRBD1
V gene: TRBV6-5
CDR3 DNA: TGTGCCAGCAAGGGGGAAGGACAGGGGGATATGGAGCAGTACTTC
CDR3 protein: CASKGEGQGDMEQYF

J gene: TRBJ2-1
D gene: TRBD2
V gene: TRBV6-5
CDR3 DNA: TGTGCCAGCAGTGGGGGACTAGCGGGGATCAATGAGCAGTTCTTC
CDR3 protein: CASSGGLAGINEQFF

J gene: TRBJ2-2
D gene: .
V gene: TRBV27
CDR3 DNA: TGTGCCAGCAGTTTAGTAGAGAACACCGGGGAGCTGTTTTTT
CDR3 protein: CASSLVENTGELFF

J gene: TRBJ2-7
D gene: .
V gene: TRBV2
CDR3 DNA: TGTGCCAGCAGGTCGGGAGTTTACGAGCAGTACTTC
CDR3 protein: CASRSGVYEQYF

J gene: TRBJ1-4
D gene: TRBD1
V gene: TRBV13
CDR3 DNA: TGTGCCAGCAGCATACGACAGGGAACTAATGAAAAACTGTTTTTT
CDR3 protein: CASSIRQGTNEKLFF

J gene: TRBJ1-2
D gene: TRBD1
V gene: TRBV6-6
CDR3 DNA: TGTGCCAGCGGTCCAGGGGGGATAGGCTATGGCTACACCTTC
CDR3 protein: CASGPGGIGYGYTF

J gene: TRBJ2-5
D gene: TRBD1
V gene: TRBV30
CDR3 DNA: TGTGCCTGGGACCCGGGCAGGGGGCTAGGTGAGCAGTACTTC
CDR3 protein: CAWDPGRGLGEQYF

J gene: TRBJ2-7
D gene: .
V gene: TRBV2
CDR3 DNA: TGTGCCAGCACTACCGGGACTCTTACCTACGAGCAGTACTTC
CDR3 protein: CASTTGTLTYEQYF

J gene: TRBJ2-3
D gene: .
V gene: TRBV7-9
CDR3 DNA: TGTGCCAGCACCGGGACACCCAGTACCGCGCAGTATTTT
CDR3 protein: CASTGTPSTAQYF

J gene: TRBJ1-1
D gene: .
V gene: TRBV27
CDR3 DNA: TGTGCCAGCAGGGGTTGGGGGCTAGACACTGAAGCTTTCTTT
CDR3 protein: CASRGWGLDTEAFF

J gene: TRBJ1-5
D gene: .
V gene: TRBV6-1
CDR3 DNA: TGTGCCAGCAGTGTCCCGGGGGGGTCGGGGCATTTT
CDR3 protein: CASSVPGGSGHF

J gene: TRBJ2-3
D gene: TRBD2
V gene: TRBV19
CDR3 DNA: TGTGCCAGTAGTTCCCGTGGTAGCGGGGAACCAGATACGCAGTATTTT
CDR3 protein: CASSSRGSGEPDTQYF

J gene: TRBJ2-7
D gene: TRBD1
V gene: TRBV7-2
CDR3 DNA: TGTGCCAGCAGCTCCGACAGGGGGACCTACGAGCAGTACTTC
CDR3 protein: CASSSDRGTYEQYF

J gene: TRBJ1-2
D gene: TRBD1
V gene: TRBV28
CDR3 DNA: TGTGCCAGCACACAGGGGAACTATGGCTACACCTTC
CDR3 protein: CASTQGNYGYTF